This is a list of T cell receptor beta chains from one sample in a study of T cell repertoires in cytomegalovirus infection. One entry per CDR3 protein, called by TCRdb with MiXCR from the reads. The table records around 740,000 distinct CDR3 sequences, approximately 34% of them present only once. The material sequenced was PBMCs. The receptors originated from a human donor in good health (CMV status not recorded). Some clones in this sample may be carry-over from other donors' samples. The CDR3 runs from the conserved cysteine through the conserved F or W.

V gene | CDR3 protein
TRBV5-6 | CASSLLTDTGELFF
TRBV12-3/TRBV12-4 | CASSLRARDNQPQHF
TRBV2 | CASTPRDRNEKLFF
TRBV7-2 | CASRPTSGRAFF
TRBV7-2 | CASILTRHGWVEQYF
TRBV28 | CASKFGQGYQETQYF
TRBV2 | CASKKEAVGDTQYF
TRBV15 | CATSRARDTNQPQHF
TRBV7-2 | CASSPSGRIHTEAFF
TRBV28 | CASRQGRTFF
TRBV7-9 | CASSLGDFTDTQYF
TRBV5-6 | CASSVYPGQGGTEAFF
TRBV7-8 | CASSWPPGAISTDTQYF
TRBV12-3/TRBV12-4 | CASSLSGGGGNTQYF
TRBV3-1 | CASSQDWGRGVITYEQYF
TRBV28 | CASSSSQLAHQETQYF
TRBV28 | CASSLFTGGTYGYTF
TRBV11-2 | CASSSSGVRLGELFF
TRBV12-3/TRBV12-4 | CASKPLIGTLYNEQFF
TRBV7-2 | CASSLSSVVWEKLFF
TRBV19 | CASSIPPGYEQYF
TRBV5-1 | CASSQGAGGADRQYF